The source of this T cell receptor beta chain is a study of T-cell reconstitution after alpha-beta-depleted transplantation in children. Study observations and caveats: Several hundred expanded graft clones reportedly supplied alpha-beta T cells about two months after transplant.

CDR1 is SGHTA, CDR2 FQGNSA, per germline. CDR3 length equals 14 residues. The trim removed 5 bases at V and 3 bases at J, leaving 5 bases unmatched. Unique molecular identifiers featured in how the TCRbeta library was prepared. TCRdb itself ran the PCR reads through MiXCR, one entry per CDR3 protein. The sample carries roughly 500,000 distinct CDR3 sequences, approximately 10% recorded once. This clonotype has ten or more counts. No antigen is known for it. This chain links TRBV7-2 with TRBJ2-7; TRBD1 matches at 9 bases. The receptor's source is a child aged 2-9 years with inherited bone marrow failure, due to receive a stem cell transplant. The starting material was PBMCs, obtained before TCRalphabeta/CD19-depleted stem cell transplant. The DNA of the CDR3 is TGTGCCAGCAGCGCCGGGACAGGGATCTACGAGCAGTACTTC. Its protein is CASSAGTGIYEQYF.